This entry lists 24 T cell receptor beta chains sequenced from one sample in a study of radiotherapy plus CTLA-4 blockade in lung cancer. Some clones are missing from TCRdb's copy, which holds only in-frame ones; the method was immunoSEQ multiplex PCR. The sample holds some 50,000 clones, under 85% seen once. The source was peripheral blood, collected from a patient treated with radiotherapy plus ipilimumab. These receptors originate from a human donor with non-small cell lung cancer who had a partial response to radiotherapy plus ipilimumab.

The sample holds one count of this clone. The chain links TRBV28 to TRBJ2-2, with D possibly matching TRBD1 (5 bases). V shed 8 bases and J shed 5 bases, with 15 bases lying between them. This CDR3 is 14 amino acids long. Looked up from germline, CDR1 is MDHEN and CDR2 is SYDVKM. The CDR3 DNA sequence: TGTGCCAGCTTGAGGACATTTGAAACCGGGGAGCTGTTTTTT. As protein: CASLRTFETGELFF.

V gene TRBV11-2 combines with J gene TRBJ2-5, with 11 bases lining up with TRBD1. J gave up 5 bases and V 5 bases, and 10 bases lay outside the gene matches. The CDR3 is made up of 16 amino acids. The germline V gene encodes CDR1 SGHAT and CDR2 FQNNGV. CDR3 loop: CASSLGTGGTGETQYF. DNA of the CDR3: TGTGCCAGCAGCCTGGGGACAGGGGGGACAGGGGAGACCCAGTACTTC.

The chain links TRBV5-1 to TRBJ1-4, with TRBD1 matching 7 bases. Germline assignment: CDR1 SGHRS and CDR2 YFSETQ. The CDR3 extends over 15 amino acids. Trimming took 4 bases from V and 8 from J; bases not matched to a gene: 11. CDR3 sequence reads: CASSPQVTGTEKLFF. The CDR3 bases are TGCGCCAGCAGCCCCCAGGTGACAGGGACCGAAAAACTGTTTTTT.

The rearrangement uses TRBV6-1 and TRBJ2-3; 9 bases map to TRBD2. Germline loops: CDR1 MNHNS, CDR2 SASEGT. The CDR3 loop spans 15 amino acids. V trimming: 3 bases; J trimming: 3 bases; junction bases outside the gene matches: 4. The CDR3 here is CASSDSGGLTDTQYF. As DNA, the CDR3 is TGTGCCAGCAGTGACAGCGGGGGGTTGACAGATACGCAGTATTTT.

This clone was seen only a few times. The chain recombines TRBV19 with TRBJ2-2; 9 bases align to TRBD1. This CDR3 contains 15 residues. Germline V CDR1 and CDR2: LNHDA, SQIVND (reference sequence). The J segment lost 7 bases and the V segment lost 6 bases, leaving 9 bases of the junction unmatched. CDR3 residues: CASSLVGTGLGELFF. CDR3 nucleotides: TGTGCCAGTAGCCTAGTTGGGACAGGGCTCGGGGAGCTGTTTTTT.

V usage is TRBV6-6 and J usage is TRBJ1-2; 9 bases are shared with TRBD1. V dropped 2 bases and J dropped 6; count of bases not matched to a gene: 4. Germline V gene lookup returns CDR1 MNHNY and CDR2 SVGAGI (reference sequence). The CDR3 is 14 residues long. The CDR3 is CASSYRTGVHGYTF. The CDR3 DNA follows: TGTGCCAGCAGTTACCGGACAGGGGTTCATGGCTACACCTTC.

V usage is TRBV6-5 and J usage is TRBJ1-1; a possible D gene is TRBD1 (5 bases). Germline V gene data show CDR1 as MNHEY and CDR2 as SVGAGI. This CDR3 has 14 residues. Between the trimmed V and J ends, which lost 4 bases and 1 base, there was a span of 10 bases. Written as DNA, the CDR3 is TGTGCCAGCAGTTTATCCGACAGGAACACTGAAGCTTTCTTT. The encoded protein is CASSLSDRNTEAFF.

The CDR3: CASSVEGAFGNEQFF. The CDR3 DNA reads as TGTGCCAGCAGCGTTGAGGGGGCCTTCGGGAATGAGCAGTTCTTC. The chain employs TRBV9 and TRBJ2-1; 7 bases line up with TRBD1. The germline V gene has CDR1 SGDLS and CDR2 YYNGEE. V lost 2 bases, J lost 7 bases, and 9 bases stayed unmatched. CDR3 length equals 15 residues.

The chain couples TRBV6-1 to TRBJ2-2, with a possible D match to TRBD2 (5 bases). Germline values: CDR1 MNHNS, CDR2 SASEGT. The V end was cut by 4 bases, the J end by 8 bases, with 14 bases between. The CDR3 sequence is 14 residues long. The CDR3 DNA sequence: TGTGCCAGCAGTGGTCGGACTGTACCTGGGGAGCTGTTTTTT. Its protein product is CASSGRTVPGELFF.

The gene calls are TRBV15 and TRBJ2-5; no clear D. Germline values: CDR1 LNHNV, CDR2 YYDKDF (reference sequence). This CDR3 comprises 15 residues. V lost 0 bases and J 0 bases, leaving 8 bases between the germline ends. CDR3 nucleotides: TGTGCCACCAGCAGAGATGGCAGGTACCAAGAGACCCAGTACTTC. It encodes CATSRDGRYQETQYF.

This clone was observed a handful of times. The chain employs TRBV19 and TRBJ1-1; 9 bases map to TRBD1. CDR3 size: 17 residues. V lost 6 bases, J lost 0 bases, and 11 bases stayed unmatched. Germline CDR1 is LNHDA and CDR2 is SQIVND (reference sequence). The CDR3 spells CASSLQGAGAVNTEAFF. The CDR3 region has the DNA TGTGCCAGTAGCCTACAGGGGGCCGGGGCAGTGAACACTGAAGCTTTCTTT.

This clone was recorded a few times. This sequence joins TRBV6-6 and TRBJ1-6; unclear D gene. The CDR3 loop spans 15 amino acids. CDR1 MNHNY and CDR2 SVGAGI come from the germline V gene (reference sequence). V lost 0 bases to trimming and J lost 2 bases, with 5 bases between them. The CDR3 sequence: CASSYSTAYNSPLHF. The CDR3 DNA reads TGTGCCAGCAGTTACTCCACAGCCTATAATTCACCCCTCCACTTT.

The chain uses TRBV5-4 and TRBJ1-2; a weak D match, TRBD1 (6 bases). Germline V lookup: CDR1 SGHNT, CDR2 YYREEE (reference sequence). CDR3 size: 15 residues. V lost 7 bases, J lost 5 bases, and 21 bases lay in between. CDR3 DNA: TGTGCCAGCTCGGAGAGGGGGATGGAAGGGTATGGCTACACCTTC. It is translated as CASSERGMEGYGYTF.

The chain uses TRBV5-4 and TRBJ1-1; no clear D. With 5 bases removed from V and 0 bases from J, the gap between germline ends came to 8 bases. The CDR3 has 13 residues. In germline, CDR1 is SGHNT, CDR2 YYREEE (reference sequence). For the CDR3, the DNA is TGTGCCAGCAGGTCAGATCTGAACACTGAAGCTTTCTTT. Residues: CASRSDLNTEAFF.

The V and J genes are TRBV10-2 and TRBJ2-3; a possible D gene is TRBD1 (6 bases). From germline, CDR1 is WSHSY and CDR2 SAAADI. V lost 5 bases to trimming and J lost 8 bases, with 23 bases between them. The CDR3 spans 16 residues. DNA of the CDR3: TGCGCCAGCAGTCCCCGTTTAGGGGGTAGGGCAGGTACGCAGTATTTT. Amino acid sequence: CASSPRLGGRAGTQYF.

CDR3 sequence: CASSPQAGNTIYF. DNA of the CDR3: TGTGCCAGCAGCCCACAGGCGGGAAACACCATATATTTT. This chain joins TRBV7-2 and TRBJ1-3, with D possibly being TRBD1 (5 bases). With 5 bases removed from V and 4 bases from J, the gap between germline ends came to 9 bases. CDR1 and CDR2 from the germline V gene are SGHTA and FQGNSA. The CDR3 runs 13 residues.

The rearrangement uses TRBV11-2 and TRBJ2-3; 14 bases map to TRBD2. Per the germline V gene, CDR1 is SGHAT and CDR2 is FQNNGV. The CDR3 covers 18 residues. V was clipped by 5 bases and J by 5 bases; unmatched bases: 12. The CDR3 DNA reads TGTGCCAGCAGCCCGATTAAGGGGACTAGCGGGGGAGGAGATACGCAGTATTTT. This gives the protein CASSPIKGTSGGGDTQYF.

The chain uses TRBV15 and TRBJ1-5; a weak D match, TRBD1 (6 bases). The CDR3 sequence is 14 residues long. The V gene's germline CDR1 is LNHNV and CDR2 YYDKDF (reference sequence). V was trimmed by 4 bases and J by 6 bases, leaving 13 bases between them. CDR3 DNA sequence: TGTGCCACCAGCAAAAAACAGGGTTTTCAGCCCCAGCATTTT. It yields the protein CATSKKQGFQPQHF.

The chain carries TRBV19 and TRBJ2-5; 8 bases are shared with TRBD2. Looked up from germline, CDR1 is LNHDA and CDR2 is SQIVND (reference sequence). This CDR3 comprises 15 residues. The ends lost 6 bases at V and 2 bases at J; junction bases unmatched: 8. The CDR3 DNA reads TGTGCCAGTAGGTTGGCGGGGGGACGACAAGAGACCCAGTACTTC. This sequence encodes CASRLAGGRQETQYF.

This CDR3 is CASSLGQGNTEAFF. The CDR3 nucleotides read TGTGCCAGCAGCTTAGGACAGGGTAACACTGAAGCTTTCTTT. The V gene is TRBV7-9, the J gene TRBJ1-1; 7 bases line up with TRBD1. There are 14 residues in the CDR3. Germline loops: CDR1 SEHNR, CDR2 FQNEAQ (reference sequence). Trimming at V came to 1 base and at J to 2 bases, leaving 1 base not matched to a gene.

The CDR3 DNA follows: TGTGCCAGCAGCGTAGCGGGGAACCAAGAGACCCAGTACTTC. It translates to CASSVAGNQETQYF. V usage is TRBV9 and J usage is TRBJ2-5; D might be TRBD2 (5 bases). CDR1 SGDLS and CDR2 YYNGEE come from the germline V gene. V was clipped by 0 bases and J by 0 bases, with 6 bases between them. The length of the CDR3 is 14 residues.

This chain links TRBV21-1 with TRBJ2-3; the DNA was not compared with TRBD1, the D call given in the table. TRBV21-1 is a recognized pseudogene. The CDR3 consists of 14 residues. This CDR3 is CASSKWAIPDTQYF. The CDR3 DNA sequence: TGTGCCAGCAGCAAATGGGCTATTCCAGATACGCAGTATTTT.

V usage is TRBV6-1 and J usage is TRBJ2-5; no definite D call. The CDR3 spans 14 residues. Trimming took off 1 base at V and 5 bases at J, with 11 bases between the two ends. CDR1 MNHNS and CDR2 SASEGT come from the germline V gene. The CDR3 DNA reads as TGTGCCAGCAGTGAAGGCCCTGCGGTGGAGACCCAGTACTTC. Translating it yields CASSEGPAVETQYF.

This clone was detected a few times. The rearrangement links TRBV6-4 to TRBJ2-7, with 11 bases matching TRBD1. The V gene end was trimmed by 6 bases and the J gene end by 1 base; junction bases not matched to a gene: 8. This CDR3 contains 16 residues. Germline loops: CDR1 MRHNA, CDR2 SNTAGT. The CDR3 coding sequence is TGTGCCAGCAGCGTTATCCGGGACAGGGGGTCCTACGAGCAGTACTTC. As protein: CASSVIRDRGSYEQYF.